This T cell receptor (beta chain) was observed in a study of T cell responses to AZD1222 COVID-19 vaccine. Study-level results: Among those given AZD1222, only six were seropositive at baseline.

Assay used: immunoSEQ multiplex PCR; TCRdb lists only in-frame clones, some missing. The sample shows fewer than 50,000 clones, about three quarters of them seen only once. Note on this clone: The antigen remains unidentified.

The CDR3 loop spans 13 amino acids. V was trimmed by 6 bases and J by 6 bases, leaving 14 bases between them. Germline-derived CDR1 and CDR2 are MNHEY and SMNVEV (reference sequence). The rearrangement uses TRBV27 and TRBJ1-2; D is undetermined. The TCR was taken from an adult in good health. This specimen consisted of peripheral blood, obtained on day 0 of AZD1222 vaccination. This chain's CDR3 is CASSKQPPDGYTF. The CDR3 bases are TGTGCCAGCAGCAAACAGCCGCCCGATGGCTACACCTTC.